This section outlines one T cell receptor beta chain sequence together with its context. The germline V and J ends were trimmed by 2 bases and 1 base, with 9 bases remaining between them. The CDR3 covers 15 residues. Germline V gene data show CDR1 as MNHNY and CDR2 as SVGAGI (reference sequence). TCRdb keeps only in-frame clones here, not all; method: immunoSEQ multiplex PCR. The table lists about 99,000 clones, around 89% of them singletons, with under 20% in the top ten. These data come from a study of control samples from healthy donors and cancer patients. Sequencing was carried out using PBMCs. The TCR sequence derives from a man aged 55 to 70 with lung cancer. This chain links TRBV6-6 with TRBJ2-1; D call uncertain. CDR3 nucleotide sequence: TGTGCCAGCAGTTACGAAGGGCAGTCCTACAATGAGCAGTTCTTC. Its protein is CASSYEGQSYNEQFF.